This T cell receptor (beta chain) was sequenced in a study of shared clonotypes between healthy human individuals. Trimming cost V 6 bases and J 4 bases, with 17 bases left between them. CDR1 and CDR2 from the germline V gene are SGHTA and FQGTGA. The CDR3 is made up of 15 amino acids. Clones were sequenced by immunoSEQ multiplex PCR, and TCRdb holds only the in-frame ones, with some missing. The sample has 2.5 million or so clones; roughly 92% are singletons. This TCR derives from a man younger than 30 in good health. V usage is TRBV7-3 and J usage is TRBJ2-3; maybe TRBD2 (6 bases). The sequenced sample was naive CD4+ T cells sorted from blood. Subset defined: CD45RA+ positively selected. The CDR3: CASSPAGSWADTQYF. Here the CDR3 DNA reads TGTGCCAGCAGTCCCGCGGGGAGTTGGGCAGATACGCAGTATTTT.